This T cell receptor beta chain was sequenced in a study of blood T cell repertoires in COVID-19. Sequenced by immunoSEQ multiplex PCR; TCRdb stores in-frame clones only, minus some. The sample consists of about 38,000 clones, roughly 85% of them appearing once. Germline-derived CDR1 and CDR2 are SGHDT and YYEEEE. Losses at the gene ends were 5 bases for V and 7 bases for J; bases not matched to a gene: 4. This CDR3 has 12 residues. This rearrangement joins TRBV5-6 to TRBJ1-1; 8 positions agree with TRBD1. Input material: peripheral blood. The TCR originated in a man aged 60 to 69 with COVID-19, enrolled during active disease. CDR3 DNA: TGTGCCAGCAGGGACAGGGCAGGTGAAGCTTTCTTT. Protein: CASRDRAGEAFF.